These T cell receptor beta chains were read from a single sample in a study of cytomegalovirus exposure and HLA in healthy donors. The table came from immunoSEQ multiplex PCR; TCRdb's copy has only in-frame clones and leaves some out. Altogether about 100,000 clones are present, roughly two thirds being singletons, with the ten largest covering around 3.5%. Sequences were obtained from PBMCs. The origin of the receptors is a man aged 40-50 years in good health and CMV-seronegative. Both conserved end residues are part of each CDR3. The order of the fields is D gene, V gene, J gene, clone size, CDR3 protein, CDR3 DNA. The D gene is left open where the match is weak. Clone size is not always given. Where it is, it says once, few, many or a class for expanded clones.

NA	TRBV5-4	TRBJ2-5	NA	CASSPQLRETQYF	TGTGCCAGCAGCCCGCAACTTAGAGAGACCCAGTACTTC
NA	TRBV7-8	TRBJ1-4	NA	CASSVILGQNNEKLFF	TGTGCCAGCAGCGTCATCTTGGGGCAGAATAATGAAAAACTGTTTTTT
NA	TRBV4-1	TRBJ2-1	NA	CASSHLKRLYNEQFF	TGCGCCAGCAGCCATCTTAAAAGACTCTACAATGAGCAGTTCTTC
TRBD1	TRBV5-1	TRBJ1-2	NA	CASSSTGQDYGYTF	TGCGCCAGCAGCTCGACAGGGCAGGACTATGGCTACACCTTC
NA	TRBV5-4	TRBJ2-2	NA	CASSPQMNTGELFF	TGTGCCAGCAGCCCACAAATGAACACCGGGGAGCTGTTTTTT
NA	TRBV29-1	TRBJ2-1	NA	CSGGFGTKGNEQFF	TGCAGCGGTGGCTTCGGGACAAAGGGCAATGAGCAGTTCTTC
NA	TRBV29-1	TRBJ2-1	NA	CSGLLSYNEQFF	TGCAGCGGTCTGTTATCCTACAATGAGCAGTTCTTC
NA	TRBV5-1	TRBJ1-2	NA	CASSLLGAPDYGYTF	TGCGCCAGCAGCTTGCTGGGGGCGCCGGACTATGGCTACACCTTC
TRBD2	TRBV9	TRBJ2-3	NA	CASSGKGGTDTQYF	TGTGCCAGCAGCGGAAAGGGAGGGACAGATACGCAGTATTTT
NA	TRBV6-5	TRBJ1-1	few	CASSERLANTEAFF	TGTGCCAGCAGTGAGCGGCTGGCGAACACTGAAGCTTTCTTT
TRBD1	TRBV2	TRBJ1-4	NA	CASSYYRGDNEKLFF	TGTGCCAGCTCCTACTACAGGGGGGATAATGAAAAACTGTTTTTT
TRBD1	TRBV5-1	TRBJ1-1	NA	CASSQRQGADTEAFF	TGCGCCAGCAGCCAACGACAGGGGGCGGACACTGAAGCTTTCTTT
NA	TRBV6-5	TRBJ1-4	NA	CASSYYGATNEKLFF	TGTGCCAGCAGTTACTACGGGGCAACTAATGAAAAACTGTTTTTT
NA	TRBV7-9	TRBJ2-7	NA	CASSPNLQGPNPYEQYF	TGTGCCAGCAGCCCAAACTTACAGGGTCCAAACCCCTACGAGCAGTACTTC
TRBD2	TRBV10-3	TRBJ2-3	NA	CASNSGGTDTQYF	TGTGCCTCCAATAGCGGGGGCACAGATACGCAGTATTTT
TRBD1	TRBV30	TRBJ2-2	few	CAWTRDREGTGELFF	TGTGCCTGGACGCGGGACAGGGAGGGGACCGGGGAGCTGTTTTTT
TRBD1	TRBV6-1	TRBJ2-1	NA	CASTVGTDHNEQFF	TGTGCCAGCACGGTAGGGACAGACCACAATGAGCAGTTCTTC
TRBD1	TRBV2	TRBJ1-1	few	CASTRSSGQGAEAFF	TGTGCCAGCACCCGATCTTCGGGACAGGGGGCTGAAGCTTTCTTT
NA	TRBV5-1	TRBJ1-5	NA	CASSPSGGDGNQPQHF	TGCGCCAGCAGCCCCTCGGGAGGGGATGGCAATCAGCCCCAGCATTTT
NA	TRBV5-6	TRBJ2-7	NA	CASSATRLVYEQYF	TGTGCCAGCAGCGCCACTAGATTGGTCTACGAGCAGTACTTC
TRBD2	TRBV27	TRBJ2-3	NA	CASSAGLAGGSTQYF	TGTGCCAGCAGTGCCGGACTAGCGGGGGGGAGTACGCAGTATTTT
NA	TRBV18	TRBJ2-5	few	CASSRDFQETQYF	TGTGCCAGCTCAAGGGACTTCCAAGAGACCCAGTACTTC
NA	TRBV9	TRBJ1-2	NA	CASSPRGDYGYTF	TGTGCCAGCAGCCCCCGGGGGGACTATGGCTACACCTTC
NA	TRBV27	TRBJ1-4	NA	CASSLSAGASYEKLFF	TGTGCCAGCAGTTTATCGGCAGGGGCGTCCTATGAAAAACTGTTTTTT
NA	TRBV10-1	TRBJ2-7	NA	CASSETVSSSYEQYF	TGCGCCAGCAGTGAGACCGTTTCGAGCTCCTACGAGCAGTACTTC
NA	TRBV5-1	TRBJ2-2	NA	CASSLVRGSGELFF	TGCGCCAGCAGCTTGGTTCGGGGTTCCGGGGAGCTGTTTTTT
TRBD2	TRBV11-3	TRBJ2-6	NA	CASSPGGAGANVLTF	TGTGCCAGCAGCCCTGGGGGGGCTGGGGCCAACGTCCTGACTTTC
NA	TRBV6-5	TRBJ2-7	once	CASSYSLGGYEQYF	TGTGCCAGCAGTTACTCACTCGGGGGCTACGAGCAGTACTTC
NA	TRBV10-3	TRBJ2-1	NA	CAISGVTNEQFF	TGTGCCATCAGCGGGGTTACCAATGAGCAGTTCTTC
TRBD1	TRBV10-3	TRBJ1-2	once	CAISGTGTFDGYTF	TGTGCCATCAGCGGGACAGGGACCTTTGATGGCTACACCTTC
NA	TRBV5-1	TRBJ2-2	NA	CASSLRQVLNTGELFF	TGCGCCAGCAGCCTCCGACAGGTCTTGAACACCGGGGAGCTGTTTTTT
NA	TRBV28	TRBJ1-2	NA	CASSVRDILYGYTF	TGTGCCAGCAGTGTCCGGGACATATTATATGGCTACACCTTC
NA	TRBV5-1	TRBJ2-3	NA	CASSFPRGVSTDTQYF	TGCGCCAGCAGCTTTCCCCGGGGTGTGAGCACAGATACGCAGTATTTT
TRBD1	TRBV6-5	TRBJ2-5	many	CASSYAGGLETQYF	TGTGCCAGCAGTTATGCAGGGGGCCTTGAGACCCAGTACTTC
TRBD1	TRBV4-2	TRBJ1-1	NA	CVSSQKDRGLGNTEAFF	TGTGTCAGCAGCCAAAAAGACAGGGGTTTGGGGAACACTGAAGCTTTCTTT
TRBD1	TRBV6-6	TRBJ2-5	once	CASRPGTGSYQETQYF	TGTGCCAGCAGGCCCGGGACAGGGAGCTACCAAGAGACCCAGTACTTC